The clone carrying this T cell receptor beta chain showed up just a few times. Its antigen remains unidentified. This record belongs to a study of Graves' ophthalmopathy and Graves' hyperthyroidism. The study, taken as a whole, reports: Detected in blood as well were most expanded thyroid clonotypes with frequency above 0.001.

The starting material, 10 ml of fresh peripheral blood, provided the PBMCs. The CDR3 extends over 14 amino acids. The V end was cut by 5 bases, the J end by 3 bases, with 13 bases between. Germline-derived CDR1 and CDR2 are PRHDT and FYEKMQ (reference sequence). CDR3 regions of TCR beta were amplified from RNA transcripts. A first-round RT-PCR used HTBI primers, followed by a second-round multiplex PCR. From the multiplex PCR reads, TCRdb called clonotypes with MiXCR, one entry per CDR3 protein. The sample yields 260,000 or so distinct CDR3 sequences, about 47% seen once. Sequencing was carried out using peripheral blood. The chain is built from TRBV13 and TRBJ1-1, with a weak D call TRBD1 (6 bases). This clonotype was obtained from an adult man with Graves' ophthalmopathy. Here the CDR3 DNA reads TGTGCCAGCAGCCGTCGGACAGACCACACTGAAGCTTTCTTT. It is translated as CASSRRTDHTEAFF.